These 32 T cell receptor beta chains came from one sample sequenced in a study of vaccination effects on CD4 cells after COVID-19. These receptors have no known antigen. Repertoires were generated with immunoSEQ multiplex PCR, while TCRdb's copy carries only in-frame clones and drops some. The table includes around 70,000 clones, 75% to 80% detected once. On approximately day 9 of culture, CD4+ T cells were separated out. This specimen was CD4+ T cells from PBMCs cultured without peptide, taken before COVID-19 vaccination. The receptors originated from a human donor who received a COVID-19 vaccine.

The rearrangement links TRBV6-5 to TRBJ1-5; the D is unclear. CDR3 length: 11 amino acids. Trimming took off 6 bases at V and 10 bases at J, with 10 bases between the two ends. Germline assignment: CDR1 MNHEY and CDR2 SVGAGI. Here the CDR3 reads CASSSYEPQHF. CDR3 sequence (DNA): TGTGCCAGCAGCTCATACGAACCCCAGCATTTT.

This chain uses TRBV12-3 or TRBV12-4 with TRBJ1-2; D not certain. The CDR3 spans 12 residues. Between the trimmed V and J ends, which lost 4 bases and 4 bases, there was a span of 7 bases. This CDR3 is CASSYEAYGYTF. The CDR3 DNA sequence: TGTGCCAGCAGTTATGAGGCCTATGGCTACACCTTC.

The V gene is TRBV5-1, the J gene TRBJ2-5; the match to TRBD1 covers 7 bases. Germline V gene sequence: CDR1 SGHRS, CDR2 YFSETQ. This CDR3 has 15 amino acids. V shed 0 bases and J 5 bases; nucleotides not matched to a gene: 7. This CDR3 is CASSLAGTDGETQYF. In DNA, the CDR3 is TGCGCCAGCAGCTTGGCGGGGACAGATGGGGAGACCCAGTACTTC.

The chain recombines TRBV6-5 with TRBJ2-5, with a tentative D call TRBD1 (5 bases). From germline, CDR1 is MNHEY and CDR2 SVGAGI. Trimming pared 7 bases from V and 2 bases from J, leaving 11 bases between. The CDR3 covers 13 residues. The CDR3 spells CASTGQGQETQYF. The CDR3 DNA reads TGTGCCAGCACCGGCCAGGGTCAAGAGACCCAGTACTTC.

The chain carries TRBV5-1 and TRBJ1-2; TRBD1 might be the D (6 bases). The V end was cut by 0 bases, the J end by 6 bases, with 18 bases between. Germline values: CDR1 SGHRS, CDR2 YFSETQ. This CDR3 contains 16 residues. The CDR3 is CASSLVGDTGSHGYTF. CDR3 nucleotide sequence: TGCGCCAGCAGCTTGGTGGGGGACACGGGATCCCATGGCTACACCTTC. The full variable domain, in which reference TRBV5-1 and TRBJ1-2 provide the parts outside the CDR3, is KAGVTQTPRYLIKTRGQQVTLSCSPISGHRSVSWYQQTPGQGLQFLFEYFSETQRNKGNFPGRFSGRQFSNSRSEMNVSTLELGDSALYLCASSLVGDTGSHGYTFGSGTRLTVV.

CDR3 coding DNA: TGTGCCAGCAGCTCCGACCGACCGACTAGCGGGGGGGCAAATACGCAGTATTTT. It encodes CASSSDRPTSGGANTQYF. The rearrangement joins TRBV5-6 to TRBJ2-3; 14 bases are shared with TRBD2. This CDR3 is built from 18 residues. V shed 3 bases and J 7 bases; nucleotides not matched to a gene: 13. CDR1 is SGHDT and CDR2 is YYEEEE in the germline V gene.

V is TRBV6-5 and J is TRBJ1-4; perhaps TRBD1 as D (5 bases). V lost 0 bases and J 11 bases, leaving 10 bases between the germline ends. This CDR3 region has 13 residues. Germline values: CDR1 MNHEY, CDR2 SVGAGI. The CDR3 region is CASSYSSGNKLFF. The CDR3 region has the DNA TGTGCCAGCAGTTACTCTTCAGGGAATAAACTGTTTTTT.

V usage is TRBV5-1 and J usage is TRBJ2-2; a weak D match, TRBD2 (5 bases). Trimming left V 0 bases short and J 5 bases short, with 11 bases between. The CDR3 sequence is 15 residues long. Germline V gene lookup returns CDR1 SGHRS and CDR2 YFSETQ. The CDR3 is CASSLVGDSTGELFF. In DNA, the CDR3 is TGCGCCAGCAGCTTGGTCGGGGATTCAACCGGGGAGCTGTTTTTT.

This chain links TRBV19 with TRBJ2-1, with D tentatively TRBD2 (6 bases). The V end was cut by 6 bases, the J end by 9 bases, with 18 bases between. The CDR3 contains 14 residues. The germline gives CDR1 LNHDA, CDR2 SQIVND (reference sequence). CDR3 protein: CASRGDLRSGEQFF. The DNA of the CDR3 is TGTGCCAGTAGGGGGGACTTGCGGTCGGGTGAGCAGTTCTTC.

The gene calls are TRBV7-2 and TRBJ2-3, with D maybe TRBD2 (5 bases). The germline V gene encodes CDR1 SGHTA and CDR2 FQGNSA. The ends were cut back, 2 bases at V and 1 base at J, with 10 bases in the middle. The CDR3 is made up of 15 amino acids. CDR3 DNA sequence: TGTGCCAGCAGCTTACAGACGGAGGGCACAGATACGCAGTATTTT. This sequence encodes CASSLQTEGTDTQYF.

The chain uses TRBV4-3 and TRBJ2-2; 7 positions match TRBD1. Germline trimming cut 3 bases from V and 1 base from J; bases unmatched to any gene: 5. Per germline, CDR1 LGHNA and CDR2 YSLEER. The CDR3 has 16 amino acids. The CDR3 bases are TGCGCCAGCAGCCAGAATTGGGACAGGAACACCGGGGAGCTGTTTTTT. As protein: CASSQNWDRNTGELFF.

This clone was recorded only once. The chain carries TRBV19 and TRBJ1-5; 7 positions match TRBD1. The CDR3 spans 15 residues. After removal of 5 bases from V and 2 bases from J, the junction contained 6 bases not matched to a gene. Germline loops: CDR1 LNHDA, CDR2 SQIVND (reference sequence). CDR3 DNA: TGTGCCAGTAGTTACAGGGGCTCGGGCAATCAGCCCCAGCATTTT. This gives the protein CASSYRGSGNQPQHF.

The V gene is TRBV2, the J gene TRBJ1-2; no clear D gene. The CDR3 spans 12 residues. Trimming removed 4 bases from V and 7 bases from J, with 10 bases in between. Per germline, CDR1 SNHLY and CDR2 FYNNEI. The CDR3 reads CASSVFGVGYTF. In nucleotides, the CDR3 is TGTGCCAGCAGTGTATTTGGGGTTGGCTACACCTTC.

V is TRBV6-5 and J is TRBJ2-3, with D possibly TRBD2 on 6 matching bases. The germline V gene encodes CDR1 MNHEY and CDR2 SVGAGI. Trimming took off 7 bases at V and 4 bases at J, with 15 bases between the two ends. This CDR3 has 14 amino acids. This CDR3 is CASTPPGVADTQYF. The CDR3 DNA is TGTGCCAGCACCCCCCCGGGGGTGGCAGATACGCAGTATTTT.

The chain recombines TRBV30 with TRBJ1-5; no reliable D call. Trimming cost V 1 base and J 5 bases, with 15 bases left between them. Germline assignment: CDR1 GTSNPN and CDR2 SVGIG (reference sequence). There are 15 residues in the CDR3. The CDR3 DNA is TGTGCCTGGAGTGGAACCGGGTTCCACGATCAGCCCCAGCATTTT. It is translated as CAWSGTGFHDQPQHF.

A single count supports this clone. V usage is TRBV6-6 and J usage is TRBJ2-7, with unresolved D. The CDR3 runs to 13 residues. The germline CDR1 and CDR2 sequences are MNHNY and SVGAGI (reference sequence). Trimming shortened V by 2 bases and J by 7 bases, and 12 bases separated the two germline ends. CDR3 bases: TGTGCCAGCAGTTACGACGTGGCGCGAGAGCAGTACGTC. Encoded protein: CASSYDVAREQYV.

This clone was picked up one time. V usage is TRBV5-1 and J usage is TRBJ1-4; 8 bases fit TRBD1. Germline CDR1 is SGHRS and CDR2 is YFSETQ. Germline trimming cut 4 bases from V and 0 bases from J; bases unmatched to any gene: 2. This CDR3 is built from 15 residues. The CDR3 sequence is CASSRGQATNEKLFF. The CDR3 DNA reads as TGCGCCAGCAGCCGGGGACAGGCAACTAATGAAAAACTGTTTTTT.

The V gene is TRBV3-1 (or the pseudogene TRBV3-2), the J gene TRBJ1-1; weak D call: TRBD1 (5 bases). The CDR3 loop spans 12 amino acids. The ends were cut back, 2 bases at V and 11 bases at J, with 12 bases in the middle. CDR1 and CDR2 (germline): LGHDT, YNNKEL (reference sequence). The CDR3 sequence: CASSQRDRGAFF. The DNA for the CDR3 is TGTGCCAGCAGCCAAAGGGACCGAGGGGCTTTCTTT.

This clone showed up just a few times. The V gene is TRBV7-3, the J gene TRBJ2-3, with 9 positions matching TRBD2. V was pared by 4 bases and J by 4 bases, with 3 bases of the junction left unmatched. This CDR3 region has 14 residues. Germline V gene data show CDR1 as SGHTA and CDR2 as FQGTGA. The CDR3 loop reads CASSSGLAADTQYF. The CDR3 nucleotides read TGTGCCAGCAGCTCGGGACTAGCCGCAGATACGCAGTATTTT.

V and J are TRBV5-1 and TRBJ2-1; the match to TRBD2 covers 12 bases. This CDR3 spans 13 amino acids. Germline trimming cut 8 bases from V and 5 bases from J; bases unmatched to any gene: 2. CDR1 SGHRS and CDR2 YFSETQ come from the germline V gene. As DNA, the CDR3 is TGCGCCAGTGGACTAGCGGGGAACAATGAGCAGTTCTTC. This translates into CASGLAGNNEQFF.

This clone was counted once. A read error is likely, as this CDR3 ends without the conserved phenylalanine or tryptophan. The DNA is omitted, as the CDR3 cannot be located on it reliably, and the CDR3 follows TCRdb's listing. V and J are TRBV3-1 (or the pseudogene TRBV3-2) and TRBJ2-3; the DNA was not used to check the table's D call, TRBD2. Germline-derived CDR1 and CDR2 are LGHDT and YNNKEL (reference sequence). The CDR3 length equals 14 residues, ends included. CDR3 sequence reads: CASSQDPGTSPTAL.

The CDR3 spells CASSGGGSSYNEQFF. In DNA form, the CDR3 reads TGTGCCAGCAGTGGGGGGGGGAGCTCCTACAATGAGCAGTTCTTC. The chain couples TRBV2 to TRBJ2-1, with TRBD2 matching over 7 bases. Germline lookup yields CDR1 SNHLY and CDR2 FYNNEI. The CDR3 is 15 residues long. Trimming took 4 bases from V and 0 from J; bases not matched to a gene: 3.

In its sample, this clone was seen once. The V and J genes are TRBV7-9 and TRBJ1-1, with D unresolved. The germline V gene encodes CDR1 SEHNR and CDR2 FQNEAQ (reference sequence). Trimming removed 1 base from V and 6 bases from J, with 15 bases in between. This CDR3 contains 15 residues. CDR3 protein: CASSLVGNIGAEAFF. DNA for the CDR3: TGTGCCAGCAGCTTAGTTGGGAACATCGGCGCTGAAGCTTTCTTT. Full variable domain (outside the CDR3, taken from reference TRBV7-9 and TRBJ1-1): DTGVSQNPRHKITKRGQNVTFRCDPISEHNRLYWYRQTLGQGPEFLTYFQNEAQLEKSRLLSDRFSAERPKGSFSTLEIQRTEQGDSAMYLCASSLVGNIGAEAFFGQGTRLTVV.

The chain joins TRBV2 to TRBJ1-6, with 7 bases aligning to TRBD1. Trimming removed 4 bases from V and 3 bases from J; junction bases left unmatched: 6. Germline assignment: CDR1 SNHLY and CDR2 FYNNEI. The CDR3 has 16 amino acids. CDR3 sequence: CASSGDSILYNSPLHF. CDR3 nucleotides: TGTGCCAGCAGTGGGGACAGTATTCTCTATAATTCACCCCTCCACTTT. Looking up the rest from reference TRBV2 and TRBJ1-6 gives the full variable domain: EPEVTQTPSHQVTQMGQEVILRCVPISNHLYFYWYRQILGQKVEFLVSFYNNEISEKSEIFDDQFSVERPDGSNFTLKIRSTKLEDSAMYFCASSGDSILYNSPLHFGNGTRLTVT.

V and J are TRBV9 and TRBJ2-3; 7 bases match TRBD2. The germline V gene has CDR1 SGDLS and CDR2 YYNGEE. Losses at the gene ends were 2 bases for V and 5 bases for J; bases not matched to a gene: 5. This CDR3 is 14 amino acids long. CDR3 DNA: TGTGCCAGCAGCGTCGGGGGGTCGGGAGATACGCAGTATTTT. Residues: CASSVGGSGDTQYF.

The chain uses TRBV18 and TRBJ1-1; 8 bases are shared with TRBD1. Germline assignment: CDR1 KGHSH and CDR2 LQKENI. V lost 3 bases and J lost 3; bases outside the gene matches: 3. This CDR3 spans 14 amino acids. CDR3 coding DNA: TGTGCCAGCTCACCGTCACAGGGGGACACTGAAGCTTTCTTT. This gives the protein CASSPSQGDTEAFF.

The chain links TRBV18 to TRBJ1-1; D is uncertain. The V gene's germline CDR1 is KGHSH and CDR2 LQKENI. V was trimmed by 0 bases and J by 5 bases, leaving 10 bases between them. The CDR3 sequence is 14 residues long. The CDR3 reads CASSPPSLDTEAFF. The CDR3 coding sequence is TGTGCCAGCTCACCACCCTCTCTCGATACTGAAGCTTTCTTT.

Here the CDR3 reads CASSFTGGPTNEKLFF. The CDR3 nucleotides read TGCGCCAGCAGCTTCACAGGAGGTCCAACTAATGAAAAACTGTTTTTT. V and J are TRBV5-1 and TRBJ1-4, with D tentatively TRBD1 (5 bases). V was pared by 2 bases and J by 0 bases, with 11 bases between. The CDR3 runs 16 residues. Germline V CDR1 and CDR2: SGHRS, YFSETQ.

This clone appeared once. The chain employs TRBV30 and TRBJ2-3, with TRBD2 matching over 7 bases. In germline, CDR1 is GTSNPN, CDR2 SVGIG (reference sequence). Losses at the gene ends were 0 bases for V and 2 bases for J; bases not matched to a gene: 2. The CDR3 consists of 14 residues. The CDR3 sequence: CAWSVGGNTDTQYF. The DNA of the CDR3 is TGTGCCTGGAGTGTGGGAGGGAACACAGATACGCAGTATTTT. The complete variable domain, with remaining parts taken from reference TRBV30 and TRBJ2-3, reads SQTIHQWPATLVQPVGSPLSLECTVEGTSNPNLYWYRQAAGRGLQLLFYSVGIGQISSEVPQNLSASRPQDRQFILSSKKLLLSDSGFYLCAWSVGGNTDTQYFGPGTRLTVL.

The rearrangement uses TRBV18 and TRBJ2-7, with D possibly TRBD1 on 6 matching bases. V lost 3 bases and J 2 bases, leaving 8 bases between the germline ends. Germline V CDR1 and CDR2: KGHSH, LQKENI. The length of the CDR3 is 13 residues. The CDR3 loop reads CASSPGQTYEQYV. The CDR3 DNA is TGTGCCAGCTCACCTGGACAGACCTACGAGCAGTACGTC.

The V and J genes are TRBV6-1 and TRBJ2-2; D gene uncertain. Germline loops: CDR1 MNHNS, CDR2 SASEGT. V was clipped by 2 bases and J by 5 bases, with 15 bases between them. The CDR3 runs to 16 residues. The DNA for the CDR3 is TGTGCCAGCAGTGAAATGGTAGCAGTTCTTACCGGGGAGCTGTTTTTT. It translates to CASSEMVAVLTGELFF.

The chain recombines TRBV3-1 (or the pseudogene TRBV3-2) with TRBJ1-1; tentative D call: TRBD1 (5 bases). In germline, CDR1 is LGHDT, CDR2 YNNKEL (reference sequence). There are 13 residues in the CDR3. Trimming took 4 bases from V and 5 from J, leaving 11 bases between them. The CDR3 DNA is TGTGCCAGCAGCCCCCGGGGGGATACTGAAGCTTTCTTT. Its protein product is CASSPRGDTEAFF.